These 21 T cell receptor beta chains were sequenced from one sample in a study of blood T cell repertoires in COVID-19. Clones were sequenced by immunoSEQ multiplex PCR, and TCRdb holds only the in-frame ones, with some missing. The sample carries 430,000 or so clones, roughly 90% recorded once. Sequenced input: peripheral blood. All receptors come from a man between 18 and 29 years old with COVID-19, enrolled during active disease.

This chain uses TRBV6-6 with TRBJ2-5; 10 bases are shared with TRBD1. The CDR3 totals 15 residues. Per the germline V gene, CDR1 is MNHNY and CDR2 is SVGAGI (reference sequence). V shed 6 bases, J shed 8 bases, and the junction held 12 bases outside the gene matches. CDR3 protein: CASRLGTGDWETQYF. The CDR3 DNA reads TGTGCCAGCAGACTCGGGACAGGGGATTGGGAAACCCAGTACTTC.

The gene calls are TRBV25-1 and TRBJ2-3, with D unresolved. The CDR3 has 13 amino acids. CDR1 is MGHDK and CDR2 is SYGVNS in the germline V gene. V lost 4 bases to trimming and J lost 6 bases, with 11 bases between them. CDR3 in amino acids: CASSASVPDTQYF. The CDR3 DNA is TGTGCCAGCAGTGCTTCAGTCCCGGATACGCAGTATTTT.

The chain recombines TRBV7-2 with TRBJ1-6; 8 nucleotides agree with TRBD1. Trimming cost V 8 bases and J 8 bases; bases outside gene matches: 14. CDR3 length equals 16 residues. The germline CDR1 and CDR2 sequences are SGHTA and FQGNSA. CDR3 DNA: TGTGCCAGCTCCAAAGGGCAGGGGGCGTTAGATTCACCCCTCCACTTT. This translates into CASSKGQGALDSPLHF.

The J gene is TRBJ2-1, the V gene TRBV4-2; no reliable D call. The CDR3 consists of 13 residues. Germline values: CDR1 LGHNA, CDR2 YNFKEQ. V lost 4 bases, J lost 2 bases, and 6 bases lay in between. CDR3 sequence (DNA): TGTGCCAGCAGCCTCGACACCTACAATGAGCAGTTCTTC. It is translated as CASSLDTYNEQFF.

This rearrangement joins TRBV23-1 to TRBJ2-5, with D perhaps matching TRBD1 (5 bases). TRBV23-1 is sorted into the ORF group, with uncertain function. There are 15 residues in the CDR3. Trimming took off 6 bases at V and 1 base at J, with 15 bases between the two ends. The CDR3 is CASRHRPGFQETQYF. The CDR3 DNA reads TGCGCCAGCAGGCACAGGCCCGGGTTCCAAGAGACCCAGTACTTC.

V usage is TRBV6-5 and J usage is TRBJ1-1; TRBD1 is a possible D gene (5 bases). The germline V and J ends were trimmed by 0 bases and 4 bases, with 12 bases remaining between them. CDR1 MNHEY and CDR2 SVGAGI come from the germline V gene. The CDR3 sequence is 15 residues long. The CDR3 DNA sequence: TGTGCCAGCAGTTACTCAAACAGGCCTAGCACTGAAGCTTTCTTT. It codes for CASSYSNRPSTEAFF.

This chain connects TRBV4-2 to TRBJ1-5; no clear D gene. This CDR3 comprises 17 residues. Between the trimmed V and J ends, which lost 0 bases and 0 bases, there was a span of 12 bases. CDR1 LGHNA and CDR2 YNFKEQ come from the germline V gene. CDR3 protein: CASSQDPGGISNQPQHF. CDR3 nucleotide sequence: TGTGCCAGCAGCCAAGATCCGGGAGGGATTAGCAATCAGCCCCAGCATTTT.

In DNA form, the CDR3 reads TGTGCCAGCAGTAGGGACAGGGGACACCAAGAGACCCAGTACTTC. It translates to CASSRDRGHQETQYF. This chain uses TRBV6-5 with TRBJ2-5; 10 bases are a match to TRBD1. Germline V gene data show CDR1 as MNHEY and CDR2 as SVGAGI. The CDR3 has 15 residues. V shed 5 bases and J 0 bases; nucleotides not matched to a gene: 3.

The chain recombines TRBV7-2 with TRBJ2-5; tentative D call: TRBD2 (5 bases). The CDR3 spans 12 residues. Trimming pared 5 bases from V and 5 bases from J, leaving 9 bases between. CDR1 and CDR2 from the germline V gene are SGHTA and FQGNSA. CDR3 DNA sequence: TGTGCCAGCAGCGTACTAGGGGAGACCCAGTACTTC. Protein sequence: CASSVLGETQYF.

The genes are TRBV5-4 and TRBJ2-7; D is possibly TRBD1 (5 bases). Germline V gives CDR1 SGHNT, CDR2 YYREEE (reference sequence). The germline V and J ends were trimmed by 5 bases and 7 bases, with 13 bases remaining between them. The CDR3 covers 12 residues. CDR3 residues: CASRGTGREQYF. The CDR3 DNA follows: TGTGCCAGCAGGGGAACAGGTCGGGAGCAGTACTTC.

The chain is built from TRBV7-2 and TRBJ2-3, with unresolved D. This CDR3 spans 14 amino acids. V lost 3 bases and J lost 2, with 9 bases in between. CDR1 and CDR2 from the germline V gene are SGHTA and FQGNSA. The CDR3 nucleotides are TGTGCCAGCAGCTTTGCGCCTTCCACAGATACGCAGTATTTT. It is translated as CASSFAPSTDTQYF.

The chain links TRBV7-9 to TRBJ2-3; maybe TRBD2 (5 bases). The CDR3 has 15 amino acids. Germline CDR1 is SEHNR and CDR2 is FQNEAQ (reference sequence). Trimming left V 7 bases short and J 6 bases short, with 20 bases between. CDR3 region: CASNPTGVLSDTQYF. CDR3 sequence (DNA): TGTGCCAGCAACCCCACCGGGGTCCTGAGCGATACGCAGTATTTT.

With respect to this clone: Other DNA sequences within the sample encode an identical CDR3. The J gene is TRBJ2-7, the V gene TRBV2; D gene ambiguous. The V gene's germline CDR1 is SNHLY and CDR2 FYNNEI. The V end lost 6 bases, the J end lost 3 bases, and 6 bases lay between the germline ends. There are 11 residues in the CDR3. CDR3 DNA sequence: TGTGCCAGCAGCGTTAACTACGAGCAGTACTTC. Translation gives CASSVNYEQYF. Based on the CDR3 plus reference TRBV2 and TRBJ2-7, the full variable domain is EPEVTQTPSHQVTQMGQEVILRCVPISNHLYFYWYRQILGQKVEFLVSFYNNEISEKSEIFDDQFSVERPDGSNFTLKIRSTKLEDSAMYFCASSVNYEQYFGPGTRLTVT.

The CDR3 reads CASNQRGGFLGRSYNSPLHF. As DNA, the CDR3 is TGTGCCAGCAACCAAAGGGGGGGCTTTCTCGGGAGAAGTTATAATTCACCCCTCCACTTT. This chain uses TRBV21-1 with TRBJ1-6. TRBV21-1 is shown as a pseudogene. This CDR3 spans 20 amino acids.

The V and J genes are TRBV7-8 and TRBJ2-3, with D perhaps matching TRBD2 (7 bases). Germline CDR1 SGHVS, CDR2 FQNEAQ. Trimming took off 5 bases at V and 1 base at J, with 16 bases between the two ends. CDR3 length equals 16 residues. The CDR3 protein is CASSGEGGIGTDTQYF. Here the CDR3 DNA reads TGTGCCAGCAGCGGAGAGGGGGGGATTGGCACAGATACGCAGTATTTT.

The chain couples TRBV3-1 (or the pseudogene TRBV3-2) to TRBJ2-7, with 11 bases identical to TRBD2. The CDR3 contains 17 residues. V lost 4 bases to trimming and J lost 4 bases; unmatched junction nucleotides: 12. The germline gives CDR1 LGHDT, CDR2 YNNKEL (reference sequence). The DNA of the CDR3 is TGTGCCAGCAGCCCTAGACTAGCGGGGACCCCTAGGTACGAGCAGTACTTC. The encoded protein is CASSPRLAGTPRYEQYF.

The chain is built from TRBV6-1 and TRBJ2-5, with 12 bases that match TRBD2. Germline loops: CDR1 MNHNS, CDR2 SASEGT. The CDR3 runs 16 residues. J lost 5 bases, V lost 3 bases, and 7 bases had no gene match. CDR3 sequence reads: CASSDARLAGVETQYF. In nucleotides, the CDR3 is TGTGCCAGCAGTGACGCCCGACTAGCGGGAGTGGAGACCCAGTACTTC.

Remarks on this clone: This specimen includes other DNA sequences encoding the same CDR3. The chain recombines TRBV2 with TRBJ2-5; 7 nucleotides align to TRBD1. Losses at the gene ends were 6 bases for V and 4 bases for J; bases not matched to a gene: 8. The CDR3 loop spans 14 amino acids. Germline CDR1 is SNHLY and CDR2 is FYNNEI. In nucleotides, the CDR3 is TGTGCCAGCAGCACAGGGGAGTGGGGAGAGACCCAGTACTTC. Protein sequence: CASSTGEWGETQYF.

This clone was counted between two and nine times. The V and J genes are TRBV6-1 and TRBJ2-7; 11 bases map to TRBD2. V lost 0 bases, J lost 2 bases, and 0 bases stayed unmatched. The CDR3 is 15 amino acids. Per germline, CDR1 MNHNS and CDR2 SASEGT. In nucleotides, the CDR3 is TGTGCCAGCAGTGAAGCTAGCGGGGGGGCCTACGAGCAGTACTTC. It specifies CASSEASGGAYEQYF.

The J gene is TRBJ2-7, the V gene TRBV5-4; D perhaps matches TRBD2 (6 bases). CDR3 length: 15 residues. CDR1 SGHNT and CDR2 YYREEE come from the germline V gene (reference sequence). Trimming stripped 0 bases from V and 0 bases from J, with 10 bases between. The CDR3 sequence: CASSLGASASYEQYF. As DNA, the CDR3 is TGTGCCAGCAGCTTGGGCGCTAGCGCCTCCTACGAGCAGTACTTC.

The chain carries TRBV12-3 or TRBV12-4 and TRBJ1-2; 7 positions match TRBD1. V lost 4 bases, J lost 8 bases, and 7 bases stayed unmatched. This CDR3 contains 13 residues. CDR3 region: CASSYTQGSGYTF. CDR3 nucleotide sequence: TGTGCCAGCAGTTACACACAGGGGAGCGGCTACACCTTC.